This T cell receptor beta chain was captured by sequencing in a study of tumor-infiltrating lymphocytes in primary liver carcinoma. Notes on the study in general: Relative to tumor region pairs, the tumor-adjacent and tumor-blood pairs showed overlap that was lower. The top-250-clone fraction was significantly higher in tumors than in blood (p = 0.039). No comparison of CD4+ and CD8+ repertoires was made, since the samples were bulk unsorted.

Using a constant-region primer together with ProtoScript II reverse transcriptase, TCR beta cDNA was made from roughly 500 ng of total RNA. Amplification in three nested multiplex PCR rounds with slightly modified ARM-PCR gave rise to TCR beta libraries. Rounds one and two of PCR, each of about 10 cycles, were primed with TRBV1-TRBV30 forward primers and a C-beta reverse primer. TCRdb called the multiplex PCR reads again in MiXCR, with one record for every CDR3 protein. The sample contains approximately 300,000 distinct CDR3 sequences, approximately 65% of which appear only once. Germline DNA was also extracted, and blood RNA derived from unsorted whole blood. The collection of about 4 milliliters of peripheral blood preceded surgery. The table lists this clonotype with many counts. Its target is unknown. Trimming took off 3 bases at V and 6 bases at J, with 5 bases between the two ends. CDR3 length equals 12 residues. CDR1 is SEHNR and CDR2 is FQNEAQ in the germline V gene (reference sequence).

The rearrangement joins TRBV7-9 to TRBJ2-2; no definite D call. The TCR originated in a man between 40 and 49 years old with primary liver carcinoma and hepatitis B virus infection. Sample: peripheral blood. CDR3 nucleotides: TGTGCCAGCAGCTTCCTGGCCGGGGAGCTGTTTTTT. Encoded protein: CASSFLAGELFF.